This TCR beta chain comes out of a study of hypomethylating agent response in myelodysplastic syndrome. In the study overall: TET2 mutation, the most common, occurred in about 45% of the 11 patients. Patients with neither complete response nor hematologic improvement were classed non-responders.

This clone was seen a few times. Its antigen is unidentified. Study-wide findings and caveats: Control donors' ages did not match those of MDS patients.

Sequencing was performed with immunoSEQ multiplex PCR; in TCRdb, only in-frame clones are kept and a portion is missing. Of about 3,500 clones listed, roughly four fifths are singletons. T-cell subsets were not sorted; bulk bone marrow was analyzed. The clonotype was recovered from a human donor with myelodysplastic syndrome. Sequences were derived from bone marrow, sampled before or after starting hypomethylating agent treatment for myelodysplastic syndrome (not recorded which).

The CDR3 region is CAISFPTGPEHGYTF. CDR3 sequence (DNA): TGTGCCATCAGTTTTCCCACAGGACCCGAGCATGGCTACACCTTC. This sequence joins TRBV10-3 and TRBJ1-2; perhaps TRBD1 as D (5 bases). The CDR3 is 15 amino acids. Germline loops: CDR1 ENHRY, CDR2 SYGVKD. V was cut by 5 bases and J by 6 bases, with 19 bases left in between.